Listed below are T cell receptor beta chains from one sample, sequenced in a study of CD8+ T cells in alopecia areata. This table comes from immunoSEQ multiplex PCR, and its TCRdb copy is limited to in-frame clones, with some not included. The table has about 200,000 clones, 50% to 75% seen once. The sequences come from CD4+ T cells sorted from blood, collected at week 4, from a patient treated with tofacitinib. The origin of the receptors is a human donor with alopecia areata. The CDR3 runs from the conserved cysteine through the conserved F or W. Fields, in order: CDR3 protein, CDR3 DNA, clone size, V gene, D gene, J gene. D genes are given only for firm matches. For some rows the clone size is stated as once, few or many, or as a class when expanded; others skip it.

CDR3 protein: CAWDRAASPLHF
CDR3 DNA: TGTGCCTGGGACAGGGCGGCTTCACCCCTCCACTTT
clone size: NA
V gene: TRBV30
D gene: TRBD1
J gene: TRBJ1-6

CDR3 protein: CASSLRSGTGMDGYTF
CDR3 DNA: TGTGCCAGCTCACTACGCTCCGGGACAGGGATGGATGGCTACACCTTC
clone size: NA
V gene: TRBV18
D gene: TRBD1
J gene: TRBJ1-2

CDR3 protein: CAWRGQETQYF
CDR3 DNA: TGTGCCTGGAGGGGTCAAGAGACCCAGTACTTC
clone size: NA
V gene: TRBV30
D gene: NA
J gene: TRBJ2-5

CDR3 protein: CAIRDRDDLTGELFF
CDR3 DNA: TGTGCCATCAGAGATAGGGACGATTTGACCGGGGAGCTGTTTTTT
clone size: few
V gene: TRBV10-3
D gene: NA
J gene: TRBJ2-2

CDR3 protein: CASSLVFNEQFF
CDR3 DNA: TGCGCCAGCAGCTTAGTGTTCAATGAGCAGTTCTTC
clone size: NA
V gene: TRBV5-1
D gene: NA
J gene: TRBJ2-1

CDR3 protein: CASRSPGGLNEQYF
CDR3 DNA: TGTGCCAGTAGATCCCCCGGGGGCTTAAACGAGCAGTACTTC
clone size: NA
V gene: TRBV19
D gene: NA
J gene: TRBJ2-7

CDR3 protein: CASSTQGAGEEKLFF
CDR3 DNA: TGTGCCAGCAGCACCCAGGGGGCCGGGGAGGAAAAACTGTTTTTT
clone size: NA
V gene: TRBV9
D gene: TRBD1
J gene: TRBJ1-4

CDR3 protein: CASSQDPTGNRYGYTF
CDR3 DNA: TGCGCCAGCAGCCAAGACCCGACGGGAAATCGGTATGGCTACACCTTC
clone size: NA
V gene: TRBV4-3
D gene: NA
J gene: TRBJ1-2

CDR3 protein: CASRRDLNYGYTF
CDR3 DNA: TGTGCCAGCAGGCGGGACCTTAACTATGGCTACACCTTC
clone size: NA
V gene: TRBV6-5
D gene: NA
J gene: TRBJ1-2

CDR3 protein: CASSLRGQGYNSPLHF
CDR3 DNA: TGCGCCAGCAGCTTGCGCGGACAGGGATATAATTCACCCCTCCACTTT
clone size: NA
V gene: TRBV5-1
D gene: TRBD1
J gene: TRBJ1-6

CDR3 protein: CSVATGGVGETQYF
CDR3 DNA: TGCAGCGTTGCCACAGGGGGGGTAGGAGAGACCCAGTACTTC
clone size: few
V gene: TRBV29-1
D gene: NA
J gene: TRBJ2-5

CDR3 protein: CATSTRQGRSANYGYTF
CDR3 DNA: TGTGCCACCAGCACGAGACAGGGCCGCTCAGCTAACTATGGCTACACCTTC
clone size: NA
V gene: TRBV15
D gene: TRBD1
J gene: TRBJ1-2

CDR3 protein: CSARVNRMQFF
CDR3 DNA: TGCAGTGCTAGAGTTAACAGGATGCAGTTCTTC
clone size: NA
V gene: TRBV20-1
D gene: NA
J gene: TRBJ2-1

CDR3 protein: CASSVSLAEYNEQFF
CDR3 DNA: TGTGCCAGCAGCGTATCACTAGCGGAGTACAATGAGCAGTTCTTC
clone size: NA
V gene: TRBV9
D gene: TRBD2
J gene: TRBJ2-1

CDR3 protein: CASNNPGQANTEAFF
CDR3 DNA: TGTGCCAGCAATAATCCGGGACAGGCGAACACTGAAGCTTTCTTT
clone size: NA
V gene: TRBV6-6
D gene: TRBD1
J gene: TRBJ1-1

CDR3 protein: CASSYDHRQQSPLHF
CDR3 DNA: TGTGCCAGCAGTTACGACCACAGACAGCAATCACCCCTCCACTTT
clone size: few
V gene: TRBV6-5
D gene: NA
J gene: TRBJ1-6